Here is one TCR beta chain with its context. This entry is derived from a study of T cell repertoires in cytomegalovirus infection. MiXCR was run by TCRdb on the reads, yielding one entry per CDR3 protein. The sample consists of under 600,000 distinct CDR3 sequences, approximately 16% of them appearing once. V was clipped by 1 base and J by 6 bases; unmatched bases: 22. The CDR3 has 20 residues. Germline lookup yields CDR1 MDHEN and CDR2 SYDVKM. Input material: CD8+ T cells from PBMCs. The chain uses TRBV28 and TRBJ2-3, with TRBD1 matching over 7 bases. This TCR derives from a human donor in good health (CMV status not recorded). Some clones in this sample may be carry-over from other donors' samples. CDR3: CASSLSPPQDRVLVSDTQYF. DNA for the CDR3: TGTGCCAGCAGTTTATCCCCCCCCCAAGACAGGGTCCTCGTTAGTGATACGCAGTATTTT.